These 8 T cell receptor beta chains share one sample of origin, sequenced in a study of control samples from healthy donors and cancer patients. Only in-frame clones appear in the TCRdb table, and some are missing; sequencing was by immunoSEQ multiplex PCR. Its listing shows fewer than 250,000 clones. Sequencing was done on a sample of blood. The receptors were gathered from a woman aged 30 to 39 in good health.

The chain couples TRBV28 to TRBJ1-6, with no clear D. Germline assignment: CDR1 MDHEN and CDR2 SYDVKM. V lost 4 bases and J 7 bases, leaving 5 bases between the germline ends. This CDR3 is 12 amino acids long. The CDR3 loop reads CASSSRNSPLHF. In DNA form, the CDR3 reads TGTGCCAGCAGTTCCAGAAATTCACCCCTCCACTTT.

A note on this clone: Other DNA sequences in this sample translate to the same CDR3. The J gene is TRBJ2-7, the V gene TRBV7-2; D is uncertain. The CDR3 is 13 residues long. The V gene's germline CDR1 is SGHTA and CDR2 FQGNSA. V gave up 2 bases and J gave up 4 bases, with 9 bases separating them. As DNA, the CDR3 is TGTGCCAGCAGCTTAAGCAGAGGATACGAGCAGTACTTC. Translated, it gives CASSLSRGYEQYF.

V gene TRBV9 combines with J gene TRBJ2-3; tentative D call: TRBD2 (5 bases). V was pared by 0 bases and J by 7 bases, with 18 bases between. Germline V gives CDR1 SGDLS, CDR2 YYNGEE. This CDR3 spans 16 amino acids. CDR3 protein: CASSVATLVHMNTQYF. The CDR3 bases are TGTGCCAGCAGCGTAGCCACACTAGTTCACATGAATACGCAGTATTTT.

Concerning this clone: This CDR3 is also generated by other DNA sequences in the sample. The V and J genes are TRBV5-1 and TRBJ1-5; a weak D match, TRBD1 (5 bases). CDR1 SGHRS and CDR2 YFSETQ come from the germline V gene. V dropped 2 bases and J dropped 2 bases, with 8 bases sitting between them. This CDR3 spans 14 amino acids. The CDR3: CASSLQGGNQPQHF. DNA of the CDR3: TGCGCCAGCAGCTTACAAGGGGGCAATCAGCCCCAGCATTTT.

The rearrangement links TRBV4-1 to TRBJ1-2; weak D call: TRBD1 (6 bases). The CDR3 extends over 14 amino acids. Germline V gene sequence: CDR1 MGHRA, CDR2 YSYEKL. V dropped 3 bases and J dropped 7 bases, with 15 bases sitting between them. Here the CDR3 DNA reads TGCGCCAGCAGCCAGACCGGGGGGGGCGGTGGCTACACCTTC. Protein sequence: CASSQTGGGGGYTF.

The rearrangement uses TRBV9 and TRBJ2-3, with TRBD2 identical over 8 bases. The CDR3 contains 17 residues. V lost 2 bases and J lost 5; bases outside the gene matches: 13. Germline V gene sequence: CDR1 SGDLS, CDR2 YYNGEE. CDR3 protein: CASSVGPGGAIGDTQYF. DNA of the CDR3: TGTGCCAGCAGCGTTGGCCCCGGGGGGGCCATTGGAGATACGCAGTATTTT.

V gene TRBV4-2 combines with J gene TRBJ2-2; perhaps TRBD2 as D (7 bases). V lost 1 base and J 7 bases, leaving 19 bases between the germline ends. CDR1 is LGHNA, CDR2 YNFKEQ, per germline. The CDR3 sequence is 17 residues long. CDR3 in DNA: TGTGCCAGCAGCCAAGTGGTGGGGGGGGCCAGTTTCGGGGAGCTGTTTTTT. It specifies CASSQVVGGASFGELFF.

As DNA, the CDR3 is TGCGCCAGCAGCTCCGGAACGGCCGGGGAGCTGTTTTTT. Translated, it gives CASSSGTAGELFF. The chain links TRBV5-1 to TRBJ2-2; no clear D gene. Germline V gene sequence: CDR1 SGHRS, CDR2 YFSETQ. V was trimmed by 3 bases and J by 6 bases, leaving 9 bases between them. This CDR3 spans 13 amino acids.